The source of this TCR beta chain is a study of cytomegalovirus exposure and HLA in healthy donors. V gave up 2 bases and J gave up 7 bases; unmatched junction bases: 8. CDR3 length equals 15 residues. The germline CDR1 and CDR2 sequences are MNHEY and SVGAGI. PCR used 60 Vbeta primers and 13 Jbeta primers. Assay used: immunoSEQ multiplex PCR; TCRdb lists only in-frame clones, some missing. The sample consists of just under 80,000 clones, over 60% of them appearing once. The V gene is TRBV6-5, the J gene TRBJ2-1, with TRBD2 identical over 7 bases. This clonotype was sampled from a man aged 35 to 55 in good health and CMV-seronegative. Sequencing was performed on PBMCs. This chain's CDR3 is CASSYVAGVGNEQFF. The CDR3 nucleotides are TGTGCCAGCAGTTACGTGGCGGGAGTGGGAAATGAGCAGTTCTTC.